Following are 26 T cell receptor beta chains from one sample sequenced in a study of PD-1 blockade in classical Hodgkin lymphoma. Clones were sequenced by immunoSEQ multiplex PCR, and TCRdb holds only the in-frame ones, with some missing. In the table there are roughly 150,000 clones, approximately 72% of which are singletons. The patients all showed relapse after autologous stem cell transplantation, while their brentuximab vedotin exposure varied. The sequenced sample was peripheral blood mononuclear cells (PBMCs), obtained before the second cycle of nivolumab. These receptors came from a human donor with classical Hodgkin lymphoma.

This clone was observed at least ten times. V is TRBV4-1 and J is TRBJ2-1; 7 bases map to TRBD1. This CDR3 comprises 15 residues. V shed 3 bases and J 6 bases; nucleotides not matched to a gene: 8. The V gene's germline CDR1 is MGHRA and CDR2 YSYEKL. CDR3 coding DNA: TGCGCCAGCAGCCACCCCCAACAGGGGCGCAATGAGCAGTTCTTC. Its protein is CASSHPQQGRNEQFF.

The chain carries TRBV7-3 and TRBJ2-1; D is unclear. The germline gives CDR1 SGHTA, CDR2 FQGTGA. The CDR3 runs 14 residues. With 2 bases removed from V and 5 bases from J, the gap between germline ends came to 10 bases. In DNA form, the CDR3 reads TGTGCCAGCAGCTTATCCCCCCCGGACAATGAGCAGTTCTTC. Translation gives CASSLSPPDNEQFF.

The chain couples TRBV18 to TRBJ2-5; possibly TRBD1 for D (5 bases). Germline-derived CDR1 and CDR2 are KGHSH and LQKENI. V lost 2 bases to trimming and J lost 5 bases, with 9 bases between them. The CDR3 totals 13 residues. The DNA of the CDR3 is TGTGCCAGCTCACCATCAGGGAAGGAGACCCAGTACTTC. This gives the protein CASSPSGKETQYF.

This chain links TRBV7-2 with TRBJ2-1; D possibly corresponds to TRBD2 (5 bases). Germline V lookup: CDR1 SGHTA, CDR2 FQGNSA. V gave up 5 bases and J gave up 4 bases, with 21 bases separating them. There are 17 residues in the CDR3. This CDR3 is CASSQDQFGETYNEQFF. In DNA, the CDR3 is TGTGCCAGCAGCCAGGATCAGTTCGGGGAGACGTACAATGAGCAGTTCTTC.

The chain links TRBV25-1 to TRBJ2-1; the D is unclear. Per germline, CDR1 MGHDK and CDR2 SYGVNS. The V end lost 0 bases, the J end lost 6 bases, and 6 bases lay between the germline ends. The CDR3 covers 13 residues. The chain's CDR3 is CASSEYSSNEQFF. CDR3 sequence (DNA): TGTGCCAGCAGTGAATACTCCAGCAATGAGCAGTTCTTC.

V is TRBV7-6 and J is TRBJ2-7; 8 bases match TRBD1. Germline V gene lookup returns CDR1 SGHVS and CDR2 FNYEAQ. The CDR3 consists of 16 residues. V gave up 3 bases and J gave up 2 bases; unmatched junction bases: 9. CDR3 DNA: TGTGCCAGCAGCTTCTACGAGACAGGGGCCCCCTACGAGCAGTACTTC. Translating gives CASSFYETGAPYEQYF.

The rearrangement joins TRBV5-5 to TRBJ1-2; 7 nucleotides align to TRBD1. The CDR3 runs to 15 residues. V lost 0 bases, J lost 5 bases, and 7 bases stayed unmatched. CDR1 and CDR2 (germline): SGHKS, YYEKEE (reference sequence). The CDR3 here is CASSLAGDSRYGYTF. The CDR3 DNA reads TGTGCCAGCAGCTTGGCCGGGGACAGTCGGTATGGCTACACCTTC.

The rearrangement links TRBV2 to TRBJ1-2, with unresolved D. V was trimmed by 1 base and J by 3 bases, leaving 9 bases between them. The CDR3 has 14 residues. CDR1 and CDR2 (germline): SNHLY, FYNNEI. In nucleotides, the CDR3 is TGTGCCAGCAGTGAAGAGGGTGGCGACTATGGCTACACCTTC. Encoded protein: CASSEEGGDYGYTF.

The V call is TRBV5-6, the J call TRBJ1-1; possible D gene TRBD1, 5 bases. With 4 bases removed from V and 5 bases from J, the gap between germline ends came to 15 bases. The CDR3 has 14 amino acids. CDR1 and CDR2 (germline): SGHDT, YYEEEE. The CDR3 reads CASSRGSGRTEAFF. The CDR3 nucleotides are TGTGCCAGCAGCCGGGGGTCGGGCAGGACTGAAGCTTTCTTT.

The V call is TRBV30, the J call TRBJ2-5; TRBD1 agrees at 11 bases. The CDR3 has 16 amino acids. Germline trimming cut 5 bases from V and 0 bases from J; bases unmatched to any gene: 8. Germline values: CDR1 GTSNPN, CDR2 SVGIG (reference sequence). Written as DNA, the CDR3 is TGTGCCTGGGAGGCGGACAGGGGGCTCTACCAAGAGACCCAGTACTTC. Its translation: CAWEADRGLYQETQYF. The full variable domain, completed using reference TRBV30 and TRBJ2-5, is SQTIHQWPATLVQPVGSPLSLECTVEGTSNPNLYWYRQAAGRGLQLLFYSVGIGQISSEVPQNLSASRPQDRQFILSSKKLLLSDSGFYLCAWEADRGLYQETQYFGPGTRLLVL.

This clone was found once. The CDR3 bases are TGCGCCAGCAGCCCCGAGTGGAAGGGGGAAAAACTGTTTTTT. It translates to CASSPEWKGEKLFF. This chain joins TRBV5-1 and TRBJ1-4; weak D call: TRBD1 (5 bases). This CDR3 region has 14 residues. The germline gives CDR1 SGHRS, CDR2 YFSETQ. Deletions cut 4 bases from V and 8 bases from J, with 15 bases between. Using reference TRBV5-1 and TRBJ1-4 for the parts outside the CDR3, the full variable domain is KAGVTQTPRYLIKTRGQQVTLSCSPISGHRSVSWYQQTPGQGLQFLFEYFSETQRNKGNFPGRFSGRQFSNSRSEMNVSTLELGDSALYLCASSPEWKGEKLFFGSGTQLSVL.

The chain employs TRBV4-2 and TRBJ2-7, with a tentative D call TRBD2 (7 bases). From germline, CDR1 is LGHNA and CDR2 YNFKEQ. This CDR3 comprises 15 residues. V gave up 0 bases and J gave up 6 bases, with 15 bases separating them. CDR3 amino acids: CASSQENGGGGEQYF. DNA for the CDR3: TGTGCCAGCAGCCAAGAGAATGGGGGGGGCGGCGAGCAGTACTTC.

This clone appeared a single time. This chain connects TRBV27 to TRBJ2-7, with D unclear. The CDR3 has 18 residues. V was cut by 7 bases and J by 2 bases, with 27 bases left in between. In germline, CDR1 is MNHEY, CDR2 SMNVEV (reference sequence). The CDR3 here is CASKPRLRAEPDTYEQYF. The CDR3 region has the DNA TGTGCCAGCAAACCTCGACTCCGGGCGGAACCAGATACCTACGAGCAGTACTTC.

This rearrangement joins TRBV2 to TRBJ2-1; D not certain. With 1 base removed from V and 15 bases from J, the gap between germline ends came to 16 bases. Germline CDR1 and CDR2: SNHLY and FYNNEI. CDR3 length: 13 residues. CDR3 bases: TGTGCCAGCAGTGAAGAAATGGCACAGTTAGGGTTCTTC. Its protein product is CASSEEMAQLGFF. The whole variable domain, remainder taken from reference TRBV2 and TRBJ2-1, is EPEVTQTPSHQVTQMGQEVILRCVPISNHLYFYWYRQILGQKVEFLVSFYNNEISEKSEIFDDQFSVERPDGSNFTLKIRSTKLEDSAMYFCASSEEMAQLGFFGPGTRLTVL.

This clone was counted at least ten times. The chain is built from TRBV7-9 and TRBJ1-2; possibly TRBD1 for D (6 bases). Trimming cost V 5 bases and J 2 bases, with 15 bases left between them. Germline lookup yields CDR1 SEHNR and CDR2 FQNEAQ (reference sequence). The CDR3 is 15 residues long. The CDR3 DNA reads TGTGCCAGCAGCACCAGGGGACCTGACAACTATGGCTACACCTTC. Translated: CASSTRGPDNYGYTF.

This clone was recorded many times. The V and J genes are TRBV19 and TRBJ1-5, with TRBD1 as a possible D gene (5 bases). V was clipped by 2 bases and J by 6 bases, with 14 bases between them. CDR3 size: 15 residues. CDR1 is LNHDA, CDR2 SQIVND, per germline (reference sequence). The CDR3 region has the DNA TGTGCCAGTAGTATATTACGGGGGGGGACTCAGCCCCAGCATTTT. Protein product: CASSILRGGTQPQHF.

This chain links TRBV5-1 with TRBJ2-2, with a possible D match to TRBD1 (6 bases). From germline, CDR1 is SGHRS and CDR2 YFSETQ. The CDR3 has 16 amino acids. Trimming took off 0 bases at V and 2 bases at J, with 11 bases between the two ends. The CDR3 DNA reads TGCGCCAGCAGCTTGGAGGCAGGGGTAAACACCGGGGAGCTGTTTTTT. It translates to CASSLEAGVNTGELFF.

The genes are TRBV10-3 and TRBJ2-3; possibly TRBD1 for D (6 bases). Between the trimmed V and J ends, which lost 6 bases and 0 bases, there was a span of 16 bases. The CDR3 extends over 16 amino acids. Germline CDR1 ENHRY, CDR2 SYGVKD. The CDR3 spells CAISPGQSPSTDTQYF. In nucleotides, the CDR3 is TGTGCCATCAGCCCCGGACAGAGCCCTAGCACAGATACGCAGTATTTT.

J is TRBJ2-7 and V is TRBV27; 8 bases are a match to TRBD2. Germline V CDR1 and CDR2: MNHEY, SMNVEV (reference sequence). There are 15 residues in the CDR3. V lost 0 bases to trimming and J lost 3 bases; unmatched junction nucleotides: 4. Written as DNA, the CDR3 is TGTGCCAGCAGTTTATCCGGACTAGCAGGCTACGAGCAGTACTTC. This gives the protein CASSLSGLAGYEQYF.

The rearrangement links TRBV4-2 to TRBJ2-1; D may be TRBD2 (6 bases). The CDR3 consists of 15 residues. Germline-derived CDR1 and CDR2 are LGHNA and YNFKEQ. V was pared by 4 bases and J by 0 bases, with 10 bases between. In nucleotides, the CDR3 is TGTGCCAGCAGCCGAGACGGGGGCTCCTACAATGAGCAGTTCTTC. Translation gives CASSRDGGSYNEQFF.

This clone was observed a few times. The J gene is TRBJ1-1, the V gene TRBV28; D is possibly TRBD1 (5 bases). V lost 6 bases and J lost 1, with 6 bases in between. The CDR3 runs to 12 residues. Per germline, CDR1 MDHEN and CDR2 SYDVKM. The CDR3 DNA reads as TGTGCCAGCAGCACAGGGAACACTGAAGCTTTCTTT. Its protein is CASSTGNTEAFF.

This chain links TRBV29-1 with TRBJ1-2; D gene uncertain. The CDR3 sequence is 11 residues long. V gave up 6 bases and J gave up 1 base, with 6 bases separating them. The germline V gene encodes CDR1 SQVTM and CDR2 ANQGSEA. This chain's CDR3 is CSVAHNYGYTF. In nucleotides, the CDR3 is TGCAGCGTGGCCCATAACTATGGCTACACCTTC.

The chain recombines TRBV18 with TRBJ2-7; no reliable D call. Deletions cut 3 bases from V and 0 bases from J, with 12 bases between. CDR3 length: 15 amino acids. The germline V gene encodes CDR1 KGHSH and CDR2 LQKENI. Here the CDR3 reads CASSPGEGLSYEQYF. DNA of the CDR3: TGTGCCAGCTCACCTGGGGAAGGGCTCTCCTACGAGCAGTACTTC.

The chain employs TRBV2 and TRBJ2-5; TRBD2 is a possible D gene (5 bases). The CDR3 has 17 residues. The germline gives CDR1 SNHLY, CDR2 FYNNEI. V was pared by 1 base and J by 1 base, with 16 bases between. The CDR3 DNA reads TGTGCCAGCAGTGAAGAGGTAGCGCCCATAATCCAAGAGACCCAGTACTTC. This codes for CASSEEVAPIIQETQYF.

The chain uses TRBV5-1 and TRBJ1-2; D remains unclear. Germline CDR1 SGHRS, CDR2 YFSETQ. The CDR3 length is 15 residues. The V end lost 0 bases, the J end lost 0 bases, and 9 bases lay between the germline ends. In DNA, the CDR3 is TGCGCCAGCAGCTTGGTAGCGCAAGCTAACTATGGCTACACCTTC. Translating gives CASSLVAQANYGYTF.

The chain links TRBV4-1 to TRBJ1-2, with TRBD1 identical over 7 bases. The CDR3 contains 18 residues. The germline V gene has CDR1 MGHRA and CDR2 YSYEKL. V lost 3 bases and J lost 1; bases outside the gene matches: 14. The CDR3 bases are TGCGCCAGCAGCCACGCTCCGGGACAGACGACTAATAACTATGGCTACACCTTC. Translation: CASSHAPGQTTNNYGYTF.